This TCR beta chain was sequenced for a study of cytomegalovirus exposure and HLA in healthy donors. Study-wide points: A later analysis linked a missense DCLRE1C variant to TCR beta V- and J-gene trimming. A list of approximately 160 TCR beta chains associated with cytomegalovirus was given. Sequencing depth across donors, presence/absence analyses assumed, was roughly uniform.

The donors (healthy individuals) were bone marrow donors. As concerns this clone: The antigen remains undetermined.

PCR amplification relied on 60 Vbeta primers (plus 13 Jbeta primers). This table comes from immunoSEQ multiplex PCR, and its TCRdb copy is limited to in-frame clones, with some not included. The data show about 130,000 clones, around three quarters seen once. This CDR3 contains 15 residues. V lost 7 bases and J lost 8, with 22 bases in between. Per the germline V gene, CDR1 is SGHAT and CDR2 is FQNNGV. The genes are TRBV11-2 and TRBJ2-3; no reliable D call. The specimen was PBMCs. The origin of this receptor is a man in his thirties or forties in good health. CDR3 sequence: CASKAPWALRSTQYF. In nucleotides, the CDR3 is TGTGCCAGCAAAGCTCCGTGGGCCCTAAGATCTACGCAGTATTTT.